Here is one T cell receptor beta chain with its context. TCRdb independently ran MiXCR on the 5' RACE reads; one entry per CDR3 protein. The table records 70,000 to 75,000 distinct CDR3 sequences, 12% of them present only once. This entry comes from a study of early T cells in non-severe SARS-CoV-2 infection. V lost 3 bases to trimming and J lost 7 bases, with 13 bases between them. The CDR3 runs to 14 residues. The germline V gene encodes CDR1 MDHEN and CDR2 SYDVKM. The chain joins TRBV28 to TRBJ1-5; tentative D call: TRBD1 (6 bases). This TCR derives from an adult who was a healthcare worker with PCR-confirmed SARS-CoV-2 infection or an uninfected control (not recorded which). Sequencing was performed on whole blood. CDR3 loop: CASSFMTGVQPQHF. Here the CDR3 DNA reads TGTGCCAGCAGTTTTATGACAGGTGTACAGCCCCAGCATTTT.